These 28 T cell receptor beta chains were sequenced from one sample in a study of T cell responses to AZD1222 COVID-19 vaccine. The assay was immunoSEQ multiplex PCR, and TCRdb's table has in-frame clones only and misses some. The table lists 200,000 or so clones, 75% to 90% of them singletons, with about 6% in the top ten. Specimen: peripheral blood, collected on day 0 of AZD1222 vaccination. All receptors derive from an adult in good health.

J is TRBJ2-7 and V is TRBV7-9; TRBD2 matches at 7 bases. Looked up from germline, CDR1 is SEHNR and CDR2 is FQNEAQ (reference sequence). With 4 bases clipped from V and 3 bases from J, the junction kept 6 bases outside the gene matches. The CDR3 runs 14 residues. CDR3 region: CASSWASGLYEQYF. CDR3 in DNA: TGTGCCAGCAGCTGGGCTAGCGGCCTCTACGAGCAGTACTTC. The full variable domain, completed using reference TRBV7-9 and TRBJ2-7, is DTGVSQNPRHKITKRGQNVTFRCDPISEHNRLYWYRQTLGQGPEFLTYFQNEAQLEKSRLLSDRFSAERPKGSFSTLEIQRTEQGDSAMYLCASSWASGLYEQYFGPGTRLTVT.

This clone was picked up one time. V gene TRBV3-1 (or the pseudogene TRBV3-2) combines with J gene TRBJ1-5; D not resolved. CDR3 length: 17 amino acids. Germline-derived CDR1 and CDR2 are LGHDT and YNNKEL (reference sequence). The V end lost 0 bases, the J end lost 6 bases, and 18 bases lay between the germline ends. In DNA form, the CDR3 reads TGTGCCAGCAGCCAAGAAGTGTTGTCGGGGAGCGGTCAGCCCCAGCATTTT. It encodes CASSQEVLSGSGQPQHF.

V usage is TRBV27 and J usage is TRBJ2-2; 8 bases align to TRBD2. Germline CDR1 is MNHEY and CDR2 is SMNVEV (reference sequence). This CDR3 has 16 residues. The junction had 3 bases not matched to a gene; V was cut back by 2 bases and J by 1 base. This CDR3 is CASSLSGSWNTGELFF. The CDR3 nucleotides read TGTGCCAGCAGTTTAAGCGGGAGTTGGAACACCGGGGAGCTGTTTTTT.

The chain has TRBV20-1 and TRBJ1-5; the match to TRBD1 covers 7 bases. CDR1 is DFQATT and CDR2 is SNEGSKA in the germline V gene (reference sequence). This CDR3 comprises 15 residues. V lost 3 bases, J lost 3 bases, and 8 bases stayed unmatched. The CDR3 DNA is TGCAGTGCTAGTGCCGGGACAGATTACAATCAGCCCCAGCATTTT. Translated: CSASAGTDYNQPQHF.

V usage is TRBV11-2 and J usage is TRBJ1-2, with 12 bases aligning to TRBD1. Germline lookup yields CDR1 SGHAT and CDR2 FQNNGV. V was clipped by 5 bases and J by 8 bases; unmatched bases: 12. This CDR3 comprises 16 residues. CDR3 sequence (DNA): TGTGCCAGCAGCCTCACACCGGGACAGGGGGCGACGGGCTACACCTTC. This codes for CASSLTPGQGATGYTF.

The V gene is TRBV10-3, the J gene TRBJ1-6; D is uncertain. Germline V CDR1 and CDR2: ENHRY, SYGVKD. Trimming removed 3 bases at V and 9 bases at J, with 15 bases between. The CDR3 runs 15 residues. This CDR3 reads CAISDEGGFVSPLHF. Written as DNA, the CDR3 is TGTGCCATCAGTGATGAGGGAGGTTTTGTTTCACCCCTCCACTTT.

This chain links TRBV4-2 with TRBJ2-7, with D possibly being TRBD1 or TRBD2 (5 bases each). Germline V lookup: CDR1 LGHNA, CDR2 YNFKEQ. Between the trimmed V and J ends, which lost 1 base and 0 bases, there was a span of 10 bases. This CDR3 is 15 amino acids long. The CDR3, as DNA: TGTGCCAGCAGCCAAGGGGACCTTTCCTCCTACGAGCAGTACTTC. Translating it yields CASSQGDLSSYEQYF.

The chain joins TRBV24-1 to TRBJ1-2, with 7 nucleotides matching TRBD1. Germline V gene sequence: CDR1 KGHDR, CDR2 SFDVKD. The V segment lost 5 bases and the J segment 6 bases; nucleotides outside the gene matches: 17. CDR3 size: 17 residues. The CDR3 sequence: CATSGSGTEKGRDGYTF. The CDR3, as DNA: TGTGCCACCAGTGGTTCCGGGACAGAAAAAGGAAGGGATGGCTACACCTTC.

The gene calls are TRBV18 and TRBJ2-7; 7 nucleotides match TRBD1. CDR3 length: 14 residues. CDR1 and CDR2 from the germline V gene are KGHSH and LQKENI. Trimming at V came to 3 bases and at J to 2 bases, leaving 4 bases not matched to a gene. The CDR3 DNA follows: TGTGCCAGCTCACCTATACAGGGGCCCTACGAGCAGTACTTC. Amino acid sequence: CASSPIQGPYEQYF.

V is TRBV28 and J is TRBJ1-6; D is possibly TRBD1 (5 bases). From germline, CDR1 is MDHEN and CDR2 SYDVKM. This CDR3 region has 17 residues. V was pared by 5 bases and J by 0 bases, with 14 bases between. This chain's CDR3 is CASSTHRSSSYNSPLHF. The DNA of the CDR3 is TGTGCCAGCAGTACACACAGGAGTAGCTCCTATAATTCACCCCTCCACTTT.

The chain joins TRBV19 to TRBJ2-7; D is perhaps TRBD1 (6 bases). V lost 4 bases and J lost 2, with 9 bases in between. Germline values: CDR1 LNHDA, CDR2 SQIVND (reference sequence). The CDR3 is 13 amino acids. The DNA of the CDR3 is TGTGCCAGTAGTAGGGGGCACACCTACGAGCAGTACTTC. This gives the protein CASSRGHTYEQYF.

V gene TRBV28 combines with J gene TRBJ1-1; 9 bases are a match to TRBD1. Losses at the gene ends were 1 base for V and 7 bases for J; bases not matched to a gene: 25. The length of the CDR3 is 21 residues. CDR1 is MDHEN, CDR2 SYDVKM, per germline. In DNA, the CDR3 is TGTGCCAGCAGTTTATTTCGTCTTCGATCAGGGCCGGGACAGGGAAAATTTGAAGCTTTCTTT. Protein: CASSLFRLRSGPGQGKFEAFF.

The V call is TRBV6-2 or TRBV6-3, the J call TRBJ2-4; 12 bases map to TRBD1. V was clipped by 5 bases and J by 0 bases; unmatched bases: 14. Germline V gene data show CDR1 as MNHEY and CDR2 as SVGEGT. CDR3 length: 20 residues. The CDR3 reads CASSDRGQGAFSLAKNIQYF. CDR3 sequence (DNA): TGTGCCAGCAGTGACAGGGGACAGGGGGCCTTTTCCCTAGCCAAAAACATTCAGTACTTC.

The chain combines TRBV28 with TRBJ2-4; TRBD2 aligns across 14 bases. The ends lost 6 bases at V and 3 bases at J; junction bases unmatched: 16. Germline V gene sequence: CDR1 MDHEN, CDR2 SYDVKM. The CDR3 has 20 amino acids. CDR3 sequence: CASSLERTSGRRGVKNIQYF. CDR3 nucleotides: TGTGCCAGCAGCTTAGAGCGGACTAGCGGGAGGAGAGGGGTCAAAAACATTCAGTACTTC.

The rearrangement uses TRBV3-1 (or the pseudogene TRBV3-2) and TRBJ2-3, with TRBD2 matching 10 bases. The CDR3 totals 17 residues. The germline gives CDR1 LGHDT, CDR2 YNNKEL (reference sequence). J was trimmed by 1 base and V by 3 bases; bases with no gene match: 7. CDR3 amino acids: CASSQATLAGGTDTQYF. CDR3 nucleotide sequence: TGTGCCAGCAGCCAGGCAACCCTAGCGGGAGGCACAGATACGCAGTATTTT.

This clone has a single count. This chain links TRBV5-1 with TRBJ2-3, with TRBD2 identical over 9 bases. V lost 0 bases and J lost 3; bases outside the gene matches: 2. Germline V gene sequence: CDR1 SGHRS, CDR2 YFSETQ. There are 15 residues in the CDR3. The DNA for the CDR3 is TGCGCCAGCAGCTTGGTGGGACTAGCAACAGATACGCAGTATTTT. It encodes CASSLVGLATDTQYF.

This chain uses TRBV19 with TRBJ1-5; 10 nucleotides match TRBD1. The CDR3 loop spans 21 amino acids. Germline trimming cut 6 bases from V and 0 bases from J; bases unmatched to any gene: 20. Germline V gene sequence: CDR1 LNHDA, CDR2 SQIVND (reference sequence). In DNA, the CDR3 is TGTGCCAGTAGCCCGACAGGGGGCCCCCGAACCGGTTTTTATAGCAATCAGCCCCAGCATTTT. Its protein product is CASSPTGGPRTGFYSNQPQHF.

The chain employs TRBV18 and TRBJ2-5; 8 nucleotides agree with TRBD1. Germline V lookup: CDR1 KGHSH, CDR2 LQKENI. Trimming at V came to 0 bases and at J to 9 bases, leaving 3 bases not matched to a gene. The CDR3 is 13 residues long. This CDR3 reads CASSPPDRAAQYF. The CDR3 coding sequence is TGTGCCAGCTCACCACCGGACAGGGCGGCCCAGTACTTC.

This clone was seen once. Here the CDR3 reads CASSYGLRTTNEKLFF. CDR3 coding DNA: TGTGCCAGCAGTTACGGGCTGCGGACAACTAATGAAAAACTGTTTTTT. The V call is TRBV6-5, the J call TRBJ1-4; no clear D gene. The CDR3 extends over 16 amino acids. Germline V gene data show CDR1 as MNHEY and CDR2 as SVGAGI. Trimming stripped 2 bases from V and 0 bases from J, with 10 bases between.

The chain employs TRBV30 and TRBJ2-4, with D unresolved. Germline V lookup: CDR1 GTSNPN, CDR2 SVGIG (reference sequence). Trimming pared 8 bases from V and 3 bases from J, leaving 20 bases between. This CDR3 spans 15 amino acids. The CDR3 nucleotides are TGTGCCGGGGAACCCGCAGGAGCTATCAAAAACATTCAGTACTTC. This codes for CAGEPAGAIKNIQYF.

The chain carries TRBV6-2 or TRBV6-3 and TRBJ1-6; TRBD1 aligns across 7 bases. This CDR3 contains 21 residues. Germline CDR1 and CDR2: MNHEY and SVGEGT. V was pared by 0 bases and J by 0 bases, with 14 bases of the junction left unmatched. The CDR3 sequence: CASSYSEDDREGSSYNSPLHF. CDR3 DNA sequence: TGTGCCAGCAGTTACTCAGAGGACGACAGGGAAGGGAGCTCCTATAATTCACCCCTCCACTTT.

The genes are TRBV18 and TRBJ2-1; 12 bases are shared with TRBD2. The CDR3 is 15 amino acids. The V gene end was trimmed by 6 bases and the J gene end by 7 bases; junction bases not matched to a gene: 7. The germline gives CDR1 KGHSH, CDR2 LQKENI. The CDR3 DNA reads as TGTGCCAGCTCGCCTAGCGGGGGGGCCGGGAATGAGCAGTTCTTC. Protein: CASSPSGGAGNEQFF.

This chain connects TRBV28 to TRBJ1-5; D unclear. Germline V gene data show CDR1 as MDHEN and CDR2 as SYDVKM. The V end lost 4 bases, the J end lost 3 bases, and 7 bases lay between the germline ends. The CDR3 consists of 13 residues. CDR3 nucleotide sequence: TGTGCCAGCAGTTCGGTCAACAATCAGCCCCAGCATTTT. Protein: CASSSVNNQPQHF.

This clone appeared a single time. The J gene is TRBJ2-7, the V gene TRBV9; the D is unclear. Per the germline V gene, CDR1 is SGDLS and CDR2 is YYNGEE. The V and J ends lost 3 bases and 2 bases respectively, with 15 bases between them. The CDR3 is 15 amino acids. DNA of the CDR3: TGTGCCAGCAGCGAAGACGCTCGGCCGGCCTACGAGCAGTACTTC. Its protein product is CASSEDARPAYEQYF.

The rearrangement links TRBV28 to TRBJ2-7, with TRBD2 matching over 8 bases. The germline V gene has CDR1 MDHEN and CDR2 SYDVKM. There are 14 residues in the CDR3. V shed 5 bases and J 1 base; nucleotides not matched to a gene: 4. CDR3 region: CASSGAGVSYEQYF. In DNA, the CDR3 is TGTGCCAGCAGTGGAGCGGGAGTTTCCTACGAGCAGTACTTC.

The rearrangement joins TRBV10-1 to TRBJ2-3, with 9 bases aligning to TRBD1. CDR3 size: 15 residues. In germline, CDR1 is WNHNN, CDR2 SYGVQD (reference sequence). Germline trimming cut 6 bases from V and 6 bases from J; bases unmatched to any gene: 10. For the CDR3, the DNA is TGCGCCAGCAGCCCGGGACAGGGAAGGAGGGATACGCAGTATTTT. This sequence encodes CASSPGQGRRDTQYF.

J is TRBJ2-3 and V is TRBV19, with 9 bases aligning to TRBD2. Germline V gene data show CDR1 as LNHDA and CDR2 as SQIVND (reference sequence). The CDR3 runs 14 residues. The J segment lost 6 bases and the V segment lost 3 bases, leaving 4 bases of the junction unmatched. CDR3 nucleotide sequence: TGTGCCAGTAGTATGGCTAGCGGGGCGGATACGCAGTATTTT. It is translated as CASSMASGADTQYF.

The chain carries TRBV6-1 and TRBJ2-3, with TRBD1 identical over 10 bases. The CDR3 is 17 residues long. V dropped 0 bases and J dropped 2; count of bases not matched to a gene: 5. The germline CDR1 and CDR2 sequences are MNHNS and SASEGT. The CDR3 DNA sequence: TGTGCCAGCAGTGAAGCCTCCGGACAGGGGGACACAGATACGCAGTATTTT. It is translated as CASSEASGQGDTDTQYF.